This TCR beta chain was identified in a study of blood T cell repertoires in COVID-19 (dated by TCRdb to the early 2020s). Background for the entire study: The collaborator samples originated in the United States, Italy and Spain and spanned the acute and convalescent phases of COVID-19. The repertoires were released in a freely available public database meant as a resource for research on the immune response to SARS-CoV-2. The sample metadata nearly always contained a de-identified subject ID, COVID-19 status, age in years and sex. The samples were drawn from two sources: the first 160 participants of the ongoing ImmuneRACE study, and over 1,000 subjects contributed by 6 global collaborators. The prospective study material was composed of cDNA or gDNA derived from T cells, B-cell-depleted T cells, or PBMCs. HLA class I and class II types, where available, came from metadata supplied by the sample provider rather than from assay-based typing. Deeply sampled blood TCRbeta repertoires from subjects exposed to, actively infected with, or recovered from COVID-19 were included in the dataset. The research as a whole found: How much clinical and demographic metadata was included differed by source and by participant, and the metadata was provided uncurated.

TCRbeta CDR3 regions were amplified from genomic DNA using the immunoSEQ Assay, a bias-controlled multiplex PCR. The authors' analysis ran thus. The number of nucleated cells in each sample was estimated from the amplification of reference gene primers within the assay. To quantify the absolute abundance of each unique TCRbeta CDR3 rearrangement, sequence reads were collapsed and filtered. Productive Simpson clonality was computed per sample as the square root of Simpson's diversity index over productive rearrangements. TCRdb took over this immuneACCESS table, retaining in-frame rearrangements with V and J assigned. Such tables are incomplete; in checked studies, under half of the missing clones stem from an unresolved V gene, and the remainder is unexplained. V and J calls and clone size are as listed in that table; D and trimming were resolved from the DNA. The sample records hundreds of thousands of clones, over 65% of which are singletons. The ten largest make up around 2.6% of the sample.

Trimmed from V: 4 bases; trimmed from J: 5 bases; junction bases lacking a gene match: 7. CDR1 SGHRS and CDR2 YFSETQ are derived from the germline V gene. The CDR3 measures 16 amino acids from cysteine to phenylalanine. This entry keeps only the CDR3 DNA: 48 bases, framed from base 1. Each collaborating institution followed its own protocols to collect whole blood in K2EDTA tubes. For TCRbeta analysis, collaborator samples were shipped as frozen whole blood, as isolated PBMCs, or as DNA extracted from either sample type. In regard to this clone: Its antigen target is currently unknown. No much larger clone is present one base from it, and per-base qualities are unavailable.

The sample consisted of peripheral blood. The chain couples TRBV5-1 to TRBJ2-2; 11 of the junction bases match TRBD2. The clonotype was recovered from a woman in her sixties or seventies with active or convalescent COVID-19. Here is the DNA: TGCGCCAGCAGCCGTACTAGCGGGAGCGGAACCGGGGAGCTGTTTTTT. It codes for CASSRTSGSGTGELFF.